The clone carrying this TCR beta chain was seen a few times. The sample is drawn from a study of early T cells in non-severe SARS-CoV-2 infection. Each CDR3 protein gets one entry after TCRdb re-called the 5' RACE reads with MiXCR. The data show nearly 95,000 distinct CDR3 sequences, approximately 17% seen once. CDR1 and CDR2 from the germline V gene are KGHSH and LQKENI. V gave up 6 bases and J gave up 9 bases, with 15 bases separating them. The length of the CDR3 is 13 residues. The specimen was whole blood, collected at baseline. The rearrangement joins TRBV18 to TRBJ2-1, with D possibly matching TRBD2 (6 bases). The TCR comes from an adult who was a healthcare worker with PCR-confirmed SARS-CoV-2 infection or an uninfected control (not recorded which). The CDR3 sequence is CASSSNGGSEQFF. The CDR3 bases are TGTGCCAGCTCTTCTAACGGGGGTAGTGAGCAGTTCTTC.